These 12 T cell receptor beta chains originate from one sample sequenced in a study of identical twins. Each CDR3 protein is one row after TCRdb ran MiXCR on the 5' RACE reads. Of roughly 710,000 distinct CDR3 sequences listed, around 6.1% are singletons. The sample taken for sequencing was naive T cells sorted from blood. The source is a young man in good health.

This clonotype was observed many times. The chain combines TRBV4-3 with TRBJ2-1, with D possibly TRBD2 on 6 matching bases. The length of the CDR3 is 18 residues. The germline gives CDR1 LGHNA, CDR2 YSLEER. Trimming pared 1 base from V and 4 bases from J, leaving 20 bases between. The DNA of the CDR3 is TGCGCCAGCAGCCAAGGAGGCTTAGCGGCCTTCGGGTACAATGAGCAGTTCTTC. It is translated as CASSQGGLAAFGYNEQFF.

Many counts were recorded for this clonotype. This chain links TRBV5-1 with TRBJ2-3, with a tentative D call TRBD1 (6 bases). The CDR3 runs to 16 residues. Trimming shortened V by 2 bases and J by 0 bases, and 13 bases separated the two germline ends. Germline-derived CDR1 and CDR2 are SGHRS and YFSETQ. The CDR3 is CASSLPDRSSTDTQYF. The DNA of the CDR3 is TGCGCCAGCAGCTTACCCGACAGGTCGAGCACAGATACGCAGTATTTT.

In this sample, this clonotype turned up many times. The genes are TRBV7-2 and TRBJ2-7, with 8 bases identical to TRBD2. The junction had 10 bases not matched to a gene; V was cut back by 5 bases and J by 4 bases. This CDR3 is 15 amino acids long. Germline CDR1 reads SGHTA; CDR2 reads FQGNSA. DNA of the CDR3: TGTGCCAGCAGCCCAGAGGGTAGCGGGATATACGAGCAGTACTTC. It codes for CASSPEGSGIYEQYF.

This clonotype was observed many times. The rearrangement links TRBV5-1 to TRBJ2-5; D call uncertain. The V end was cut by 0 bases, the J end by 4 bases, with 7 bases between. This CDR3 comprises 13 residues. Per germline, CDR1 SGHRS and CDR2 YFSETQ. The CDR3 DNA reads as TGCGCCAGCAGCTTGGCCGTGGGAGAGACCCAGTACTTC. Residues: CASSLAVGETQYF.

This clonotype was picked up many times. The V call is TRBV29-1, the J call TRBJ2-1; D perhaps matches TRBD2 (6 bases). Trimming left V 1 base short and J 1 base short, with 17 bases between. Germline CDR1 reads SQVTM; CDR2 reads ANQGSEA. The CDR3 length is 17 residues. CDR3 sequence reads: CSVEGRGGKGSYNEQFF. The CDR3 DNA reads as TGCAGCGTTGAAGGTAGGGGCGGGAAGGGGTCCTACAATGAGCAGTTCTTC.

Only a few counts were recorded for this clonotype. V gene TRBV27 combines with J gene TRBJ2-2, with 8 positions matching TRBD2. Germline values: CDR1 MNHEY, CDR2 SMNVEV (reference sequence). The CDR3 totals 17 residues. Trimming at V came to 6 bases and at J to 1 base, leaving 10 bases not matched to a gene. CDR3 region: CASSTWASGRNTGELFF. CDR3 sequence (DNA): TGTGCCAGCAGCACCTGGGCTAGCGGGCGGAACACCGGGGAGCTGTTTTTT.

The table lists this clonotype with a few counts. The V and J genes are TRBV4-1 and TRBJ1-2, with TRBD1 as a possible D gene (6 bases). Looked up from germline, CDR1 is MGHRA and CDR2 is YSYEKL. Trimming removed 2 bases from V and 2 bases from J, with 6 bases in between. This CDR3 spans 13 amino acids. This CDR3 reads CASSQRGNYGYTF. CDR3 in DNA: TGCGCCAGCAGCCAAAGGGGGAACTATGGCTACACCTTC.

The chain links TRBV12-3 or TRBV12-4 to TRBJ2-3; D remains ambiguous. The CDR3 totals 11 residues. V was pared by 8 bases and J by 2 bases, with 5 bases between. Here the CDR3 reads CASLITDTQYF. CDR3 DNA sequence: TGTGCCAGCTTAATCACAGATACGCAGTATTTT.

This clonotype was seen at least ten times. CDR3: CSVELRAYEQYF. Here the CDR3 DNA reads TGCAGCGTTGAGCTCCGGGCCTACGAGCAGTACTTC. This chain uses TRBV29-1 with TRBJ2-7, with no clear D. Per germline, CDR1 SQVTM and CDR2 ANQGSEA. This CDR3 has 12 residues. Deletions cut 3 bases from V and 2 bases from J, with 8 bases between.

With regard to this clonotype: Being one base from a much bigger clone, this may be a read error. This chain links TRBV25-1 with TRBJ1-1; D gene uncertain. CDR1 is MGHDK and CDR2 is SYGVNS in the germline V gene. The CDR3 is 13 amino acids. This chain's CDR3 is CASSRHWNTEALF. CDR3 DNA sequence: TGTGCCAGCAGTAGACATTGGAACACTGAAGCTTTATTT.

In its sample, this clonotype was seen a few times. V and J are TRBV12-3 or TRBV12-4 and TRBJ2-2, with 8 bases matching TRBD2. The CDR3 consists of 15 residues. With 7 bases clipped from V and 7 bases from J, the junction kept 11 bases outside the gene matches. CDR3: CASTPGGGAYGELFF. The CDR3 region has the DNA TGTGCCAGCACCCCGGGGGGGGGAGCATACGGGGAGCTGTTTTTT.

This chain connects TRBV6-1 to TRBJ1-1; 10 positions match TRBD1. This CDR3 spans 16 amino acids. After removal of 6 bases from V and 4 bases from J, the junction contained 11 bases not matched to a gene. Germline CDR1 reads MNHNS; CDR2 reads SASEGT. This CDR3 reads CASSAGTGASITEAFF. CDR3 bases: TGTGCCAGCAGCGCCGGGACAGGGGCTTCGATCACTGAAGCTTTCTTT.